This entry lists 24 T cell receptor beta chains sequenced from one sample in a study of T cell changes during pregnancy in multiple sclerosis. The assay was immunoSEQ multiplex PCR, and TCRdb's table has in-frame clones only and misses some. The sample lists tens of thousands of clones; 88% were seen once. This material consisted of CD4+ T cells from peripheral blood mononuclear cells, taken before pregnancy. The origin of the receptors is a female donor with multiple sclerosis, enrolled in a pregnancy study.

The chain joins TRBV27 to TRBJ2-7; unclear D gene. CDR1 and CDR2 from the germline V gene are MNHEY and SMNVEV (reference sequence). This CDR3 is built from 11 residues. V was cut by 4 bases and J by 3 bases, with 4 bases left in between. As DNA, the CDR3 is TGTGCCAGCAGTTCCTACTACGAGCAGTACTTC. It yields the protein CASSSYYEQYF.

This rearrangement joins TRBV14 to TRBJ2-7; D not certain. The V gene's germline CDR1 is SGHDN and CDR2 FVKESK. V was shortened by 0 bases and J by 1 base, with 10 bases between the two germline ends. This CDR3 is 15 amino acids long. The CDR3 spells CASSQDRYLSYEQYF. The CDR3 bases are TGTGCCAGCAGCCAAGACAGGTACCTTTCCTACGAGCAGTACTTC.

The V call is TRBV28, the J call TRBJ1-2, with TRBD1 identical over 7 bases. The CDR3 covers 15 residues. J was trimmed by 6 bases and V by 1 base; bases with no gene match: 8. Germline V gene data show CDR1 as MDHEN and CDR2 as SYDVKM. CDR3 region: CASSLSPGGSDGYTF. In DNA form, the CDR3 reads TGTGCCAGCAGTTTATCGCCAGGGGGTTCGGATGGCTACACCTTC.

This chain links TRBV6-5 with TRBJ2-2, with D perhaps matching TRBD2 (5 bases). Trimming took off 10 bases at V and 6 bases at J, with 12 bases between the two ends. Germline V gene lookup returns CDR1 MNHEY and CDR2 SVGAGI. This CDR3 region has 12 residues. DNA for the CDR3: TGTGCCACCGGCCCCGGGGCCGGGGAGCTGTTTTTT. Its translation is CATGPGAGELFF.

This chain uses TRBV7-2 with TRBJ2-3, with D possibly TRBD1 on 6 matching bases. V lost 7 bases, J lost 3 bases, and 14 bases lay in between. This CDR3 region has 14 residues. Germline V gives CDR1 SGHTA, CDR2 FQGNSA. CDR3 nucleotides: TGTGCCAGCAAAATGGACAGCTTTACAGATACGCAGTATTTT. Its protein is CASKMDSFTDTQYF.

V usage is TRBV28 and J usage is TRBJ2-6; D might be TRBD2 (7 bases). The CDR3 sequence is 16 residues long. The germline V gene encodes CDR1 MDHEN and CDR2 SYDVKM. Deletions cut 8 bases from V and 0 bases from J, with 14 bases between. CDR3 nucleotides: TGTGCCAGCCTGGGGGGGGCCCTCTCTGGGGCCAACGTCCTGACTTTC. It codes for CASLGGALSGANVLTF. The whole variable domain, remainder taken from reference TRBV28 and TRBJ2-6, is DVKVTQSSRYLVKRTGEKVFLECVQDMDHENMFWYRQDPGLGLRLIYFSYDVKMKEKGDIPEGYSVSREKKERFSLILESASTNQTSMYLCASLGGALSGANVLTFGAGSRLTVL.

The chain carries TRBV19 and TRBJ2-2, with 7 bases fitting TRBD1. Germline V gene data show CDR1 as LNHDA and CDR2 as SQIVND (reference sequence). This CDR3 has 17 amino acids. V lost 9 bases, J lost 4 bases, and 17 bases stayed unmatched. Here the CDR3 DNA reads TGTGCCAGCACTTCCATCACTTCCCGGGACAGCACCGGGGAGCTGTTTTTT. This gives the protein CASTSITSRDSTGELFF.

V usage is TRBV9 and J usage is TRBJ1-4; TRBD1 matches at 7 bases. The CDR3 sequence is 15 residues long. Trimming cost V 3 bases and J 10 bases; bases outside gene matches: 12. Germline loops: CDR1 SGDLS, CDR2 YYNGEE. The CDR3 here is CASSASGTVETKLFF. DNA of the CDR3: TGTGCCAGCAGCGCGTCCGGGACAGTGGAAACAAAACTGTTTTTT.

J is TRBJ1-2 and V is TRBV28; D remains unclear. In germline, CDR1 is MDHEN, CDR2 SYDVKM. This CDR3 region has 10 residues. CDR3 DNA sequence: TGTGTTCACGGGTCGGGGGGCTACACCTTC. Protein product: CVHGSGGYTF.

The chain uses TRBV28 and TRBJ1-5; 7 bases fit TRBD1. The CDR3 has 15 residues. The V gene end was trimmed by 7 bases and the J gene end by 6 bases; junction bases not matched to a gene: 12. CDR1 is MDHEN and CDR2 is SYDVKM in the germline V gene. In DNA, the CDR3 is TGTGCCAGCATCCCGGGACAGTGGACGAGTCAGCCCCAGCATTTT. Encoded protein: CASIPGQWTSQPQHF.

V usage is TRBV9 and J usage is TRBJ2-6; 10 nucleotides match TRBD1. The junction had 8 bases not matched to a gene; V was cut back by 2 bases and J by 0 bases. This CDR3 contains 19 residues. Germline V lookup: CDR1 SGDLS, CDR2 YYNGEE. CDR3 loop: CASSVSTGGGSSGANVLTF. CDR3 DNA sequence: TGTGCCAGCAGCGTTTCGACAGGGGGCGGTAGCTCTGGGGCCAACGTCCTGACTTTC. Looking up the rest from reference TRBV9 and TRBJ2-6 gives the full variable domain: DSGVTQTPKHLITATGQRVTLRCSPRSGDLSVYWYQQSLDQGLQFLIQYYNGEERAKGNILERFSAQQFPDLHSELNLSSLELGDSALYFCASSVSTGGGSSGANVLTFGAGSRLTVL.

The chain is built from TRBV7-9 and TRBJ2-6; 7 bases fit TRBD2. CDR3 length: 17 amino acids. J was trimmed by 2 bases and V by 0 bases; bases with no gene match: 4. Germline V gene lookup returns CDR1 SEHNR and CDR2 FQNEAQ (reference sequence). CDR3 coding DNA: TGTGCCAGCAGCTTAGCGGTGGGAGGGACTGGGGCCAACGTCCTGACTTTC. This sequence encodes CASSLAVGGTGANVLTF.

In its sample, this clone was seen a few times. V is TRBV14 and J is TRBJ2-3, with D maybe TRBD1 (5 bases). Trimming pared 0 bases from V and 6 bases from J, leaving 13 bases between. The CDR3 covers 15 residues. Germline CDR1 is SGHDN and CDR2 is FVKESK. This CDR3 is CASSQDRGITDTQYF. The CDR3 nucleotides read TGTGCCAGCAGCCAAGATAGGGGTATCACGGATACGCAGTATTTT. Combining the CDR3 with reference TRBV14 and TRBJ2-3 gives the whole variable domain EAGVTQFPSHSVIEKGQTVTLRCDPISGHDNLYWYRRVMGKEIKFLLHFVKESKQDESGMPNNRFLAERTGGTYSTLKVQPAELEDSGVYFCASSQDRGITDTQYFGPGTRLTVL.

The table lists this clone with a count of one. The chain uses TRBV5-5 and TRBJ2-7; 10 bases match TRBD1. Germline V lookup: CDR1 SGHKS, CDR2 YYEKEE (reference sequence). The CDR3 runs 16 residues. V shed 6 bases, J shed 2 bases, and the junction held 11 bases outside the gene matches. CDR3 residues: CASKTGGLLSPYEQYF. The CDR3 bases are TGTGCCAGCAAGACAGGGGGCCTTTTATCCCCCTACGAGCAGTACTTC.

The rearrangement uses TRBV2 and TRBJ2-7; TRBD1 aligns across 9 bases. Germline-derived CDR1 and CDR2 are SNHLY and FYNNEI. This CDR3 region has 15 residues. V gave up 6 bases and J gave up 2 bases; unmatched junction bases: 8. CDR3 bases: TGTGCCAGCAGATTCCGGGACAGGGCGACCTACGAGCAGTACTTC. It is translated as CASRFRDRATYEQYF.

The chain couples TRBV7-3 to TRBJ2-3, with a possible D match to TRBD2 (6 bases). The germline gives CDR1 SGHTA, CDR2 FQGTGA. CDR3 length: 15 amino acids. V lost 0 bases and J 5 bases, leaving 12 bases between the germline ends. The CDR3, as DNA: TGTGCCAGCAGCTTAACGGCTAGCGATATAGATACGCAGTATTTT. This sequence encodes CASSLTASDIDTQYF.

The chain is built from TRBV29-1 and TRBJ1-1; D gene uncertain. V was shortened by 7 bases and J by 5 bases, with 17 bases between the two germline ends. From germline, CDR1 is SQVTM and CDR2 ANQGSEA. The CDR3 is 13 amino acids. The CDR3, as DNA: TGCAGCGCCAAATTTACTCCGAAGACTGAAGCTTTCTTT. Its translation: CSAKFTPKTEAFF.

The chain employs TRBV9 and TRBJ2-3; 10 bases map to TRBD1. V was clipped by 2 bases and J by 0 bases; unmatched bases: 3. This CDR3 has 16 amino acids. Germline V gene data show CDR1 as SGDLS and CDR2 as YYNGEE. The CDR3 protein is CASSVRTGGSTDTQYF. The CDR3 DNA reads as TGTGCCAGCAGCGTTAGGACAGGGGGTAGCACAGATACGCAGTATTTT.

This clone was counted once. The chain joins TRBV5-1 to TRBJ2-2; possible D gene TRBD1, 5 bases. The CDR3 runs to 15 residues. V shed 3 bases and J shed 3 bases, with 12 bases lying between them. The V gene's germline CDR1 is SGHRS and CDR2 YFSETQ. The CDR3 bases are TGCGCCAGCAGCTCTGACAGTTCGTACACCGGGGAGCTGTTTTTT. The encoded protein is CASSSDSSYTGELFF.

The rearrangement uses TRBV6-6 and TRBJ2-5, with D perhaps matching TRBD2 (7 bases). Trimming stripped 5 bases from V and 4 bases from J, with 17 bases between. The germline gives CDR1 MNHNY, CDR2 SVGAGI (reference sequence). CDR3 size: 15 residues. This chain's CDR3 is CASSPLDRTRETQYF. As DNA, the CDR3 is TGTGCCAGCAGTCCCCTCGACAGGACTAGAGAGACCCAGTACTTC.

The V and J genes are TRBV11-2 and TRBJ1-4; D ambiguous. The CDR3 consists of 15 residues. Trimming took 1 base from V and 5 from J, leaving 11 bases between them. Germline V gene lookup returns CDR1 SGHAT and CDR2 FQNNGV. CDR3 in amino acids: CASSLGYSHNEKLFF. The CDR3 DNA is TGTGCCAGCAGCTTAGGTTACAGCCACAATGAAAAACTGTTTTTT.

V is TRBV7-6 and J is TRBJ2-1, with TRBD2 as a possible D gene (5 bases). The CDR3 runs to 15 residues. Looked up from germline, CDR1 is SGHVS and CDR2 is FNYEAQ. V lost 6 bases, J lost 2 bases, and 14 bases lay in between. CDR3 DNA: TGTGCCAGCAGTTACGGACTCTATACCTACAATGAGCAGTTCTTC. Its translation is CASSYGLYTYNEQFF.

This clone was observed a single time. The chain has TRBV4-1 and TRBJ2-7; 7 bases map to TRBD1. Germline V gives CDR1 MGHRA, CDR2 YSYEKL. The junction had 7 bases not matched to a gene; V was cut back by 1 base and J by 4 bases. CDR3 length: 15 amino acids. The chain's CDR3 is CASSQVRDSYYEQYF. The CDR3 bases are TGCGCCAGCAGCCAAGTCCGGGACAGCTATTACGAGCAGTACTTC.

The chain combines TRBV10-2 with TRBJ2-5, with no clear D. Per germline, CDR1 WSHSY and CDR2 SAAADI. The CDR3 has 13 residues. V lost 4 bases to trimming and J lost 5 bases, with 11 bases between them. CDR3 sequence (DNA): TGCGCCAGCAGTGTCGGCATGCGGGAGACCCAGTACTTC. As protein: CASSVGMRETQYF.